Listed below are T cell receptor beta chains from one sample, sequenced in a study of T cells in localized non-small cell lung cancer. Sequenced by immunoSEQ multiplex PCR; TCRdb stores in-frame clones only, minus some. This sample has about 74,000 clones, with 84% found just once. The material was peripheral blood, obtained before any cancer treatment. These TCRs come from a female donor over 55 with stage I lung adenocarcinoma. Both conserved end residues are trimmed from each CDR3. Fields, in order: V gene, CDR3 protein.

TRBV5-6	ATQEGLNYGYT
TRBV10-3	AISGHGQPPYGYT
TRBV7-9	ASSLISDTQY
TRBV15	ATSPERLAAYNEQF
TRBV18	ASSPTSGKGTDTQY
TRBV15	ATSSNRGQRSF
TRBV19	ASTMNGGMGGEAF
TRBV4-3	ASSQDTSGGFTGELF
TRBV19	ASSAHSGTSSGANVLT
TRBV5-6	ASSLGLAASYEQY
TRBV19	ASSKQGISYNEQF
TRBV6-6	ASRGELGPQETQY
TRBV20-1	SDPQEY
TRBV4-2	ASSQGRGAYNQPQH
TRBV5-1	ASSLSGVSGTEAF
TRBV5-4	ASSLALARTDTQY
TRBV23-1	ASSPSRSRYEQY
TRBV5-1	ASNSGTGNTGELF
TRBV9	ASSATVGVPGTQY
TRBV19	ASSIYRAGREKLF
TRBV7-2	ASRGGWFEKLF
TRBV5-1	ASSGFGGGVTDTQY
TRBV5-1	ASSSDSWNTEAF
TRBV28	ASSFGELF
TRBV7-9	ASSLFGVVHGELF
TRBV11-3	ASSSGQISYNEQF
TRBV29-1	SVDGGPSGNTIY